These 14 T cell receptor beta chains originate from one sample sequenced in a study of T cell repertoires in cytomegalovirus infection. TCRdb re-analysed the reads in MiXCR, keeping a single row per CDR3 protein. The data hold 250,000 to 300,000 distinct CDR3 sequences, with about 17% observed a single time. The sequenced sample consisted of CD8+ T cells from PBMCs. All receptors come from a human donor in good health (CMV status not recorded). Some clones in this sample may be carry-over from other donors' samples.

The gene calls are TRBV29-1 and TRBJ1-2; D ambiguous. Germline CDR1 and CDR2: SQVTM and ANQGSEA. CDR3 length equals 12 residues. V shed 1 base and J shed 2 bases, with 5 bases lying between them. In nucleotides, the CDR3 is TGCAGCGTTGAAGGGCGGAACTATGGCTACACCTTC. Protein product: CSVEGRNYGYTF.

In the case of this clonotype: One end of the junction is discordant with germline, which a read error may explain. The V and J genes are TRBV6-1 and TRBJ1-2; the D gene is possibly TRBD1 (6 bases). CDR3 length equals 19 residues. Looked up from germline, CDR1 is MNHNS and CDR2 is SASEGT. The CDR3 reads CASSFRANRASKPNYSYTF. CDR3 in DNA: TGTGCCAGCAGTTTCCGGGCCAACAGGGCAAGTAAACCAAACTATAGCTACACCTTC.

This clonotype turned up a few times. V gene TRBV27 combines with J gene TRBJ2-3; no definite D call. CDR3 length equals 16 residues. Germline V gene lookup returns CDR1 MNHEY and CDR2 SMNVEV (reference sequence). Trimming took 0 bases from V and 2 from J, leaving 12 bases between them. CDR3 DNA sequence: TGTGCCAGCAGTTTATCGAACTCGCCTCCCACAGATACGCAGTATTTT. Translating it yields CASSLSNSPPTDTQYF.

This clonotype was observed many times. Here the CDR3 reads CASSPRRDGNTIYF. The CDR3 nucleotides read TGTGCCAGCAGCCCCCGGAGGGACGGAAACACCATATATTTT. The chain is built from TRBV12-3 or TRBV12-4 and TRBJ1-3, with TRBD1 as a possible D gene (5 bases). V lost 6 bases, J lost 4 bases, and 13 bases lay in between. CDR3 size: 14 residues.

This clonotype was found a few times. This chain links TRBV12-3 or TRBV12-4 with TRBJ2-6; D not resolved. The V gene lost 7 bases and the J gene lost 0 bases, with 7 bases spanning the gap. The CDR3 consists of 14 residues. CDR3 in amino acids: CASTRDSGANVLTF. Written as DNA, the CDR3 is TGTGCCAGCACGAGAGACTCTGGGGCCAACGTCCTGACTTTC.

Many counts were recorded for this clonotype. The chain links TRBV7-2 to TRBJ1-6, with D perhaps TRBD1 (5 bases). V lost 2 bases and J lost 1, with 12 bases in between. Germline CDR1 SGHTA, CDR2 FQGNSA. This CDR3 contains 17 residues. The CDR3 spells CASSLMGVPSYNSPLHF. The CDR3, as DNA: TGTGCCAGCAGCTTAATGGGGGTCCCATCCTATAATTCACCCCTCCACTTT.

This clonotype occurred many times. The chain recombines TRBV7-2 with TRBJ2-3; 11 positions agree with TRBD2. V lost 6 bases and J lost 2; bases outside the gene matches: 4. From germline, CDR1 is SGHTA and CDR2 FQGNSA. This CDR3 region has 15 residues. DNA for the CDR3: TGTGCCAGCAGAATAGCGGGGGGGCCCACAGATACGCAGTATTTT. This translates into CASRIAGGPTDTQYF.

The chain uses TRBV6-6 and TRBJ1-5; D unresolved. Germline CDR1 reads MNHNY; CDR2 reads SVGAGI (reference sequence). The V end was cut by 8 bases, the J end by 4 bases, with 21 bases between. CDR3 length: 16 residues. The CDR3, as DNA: TGTGCCAGCGTCCGGGAGAACAGCTTCAAAAATCAGCCCCAGCATTTT. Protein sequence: CASVRENSFKNQPQHF.

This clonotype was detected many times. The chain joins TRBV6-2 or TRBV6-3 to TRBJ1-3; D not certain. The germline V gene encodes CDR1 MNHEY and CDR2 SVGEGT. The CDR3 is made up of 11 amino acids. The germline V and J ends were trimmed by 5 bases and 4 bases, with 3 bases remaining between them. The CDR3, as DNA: TGTGCCAGCAGTCGCGGAAACACCATATATTTT. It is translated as CASSRGNTIYF.

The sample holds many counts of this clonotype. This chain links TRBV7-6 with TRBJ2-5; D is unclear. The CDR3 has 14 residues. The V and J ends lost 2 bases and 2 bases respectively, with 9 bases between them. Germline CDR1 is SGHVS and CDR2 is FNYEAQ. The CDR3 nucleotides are TGTGCCAGCAGCTTATATGACGGACAAGAGACCCAGTACTTC. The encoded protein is CASSLYDGQETQYF.

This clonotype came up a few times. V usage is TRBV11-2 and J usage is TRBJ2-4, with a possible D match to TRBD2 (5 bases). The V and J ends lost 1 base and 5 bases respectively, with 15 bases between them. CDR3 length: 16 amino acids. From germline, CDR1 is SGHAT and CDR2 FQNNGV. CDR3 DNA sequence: TGTGCCAGCAGCTTAGGGGAGACCGCCTGGGAAAACATTCAGTACTTC. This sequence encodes CASSLGETAWENIQYF.

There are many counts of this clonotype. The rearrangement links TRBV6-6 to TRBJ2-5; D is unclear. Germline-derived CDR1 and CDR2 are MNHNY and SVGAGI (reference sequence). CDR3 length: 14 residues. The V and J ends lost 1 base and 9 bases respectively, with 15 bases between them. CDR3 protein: CASSYYNPIDPQYF. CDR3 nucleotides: TGTGCCAGCAGTTACTATAATCCCATCGATCCCCAGTACTTC.

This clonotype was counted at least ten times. The CDR3 nucleotides are TGCGCCAGCAGCCAGGGCCCGGACGGCTCCTACGAGCAGTACTTC. It encodes CASSQGPDGSYEQYF. V usage is TRBV4-1 and J usage is TRBJ2-7; D not resolved. The CDR3 loop spans 15 amino acids. V shed 3 bases and J shed 0 bases, with 12 bases lying between them. The germline V gene encodes CDR1 MGHRA and CDR2 YSYEKL.

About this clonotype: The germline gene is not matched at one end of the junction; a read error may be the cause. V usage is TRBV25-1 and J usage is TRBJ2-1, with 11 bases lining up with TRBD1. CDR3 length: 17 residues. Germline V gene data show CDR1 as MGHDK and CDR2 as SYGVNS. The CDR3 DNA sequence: TGTGCCAGCAGTGGACATTCGGGACAGGGGGTATACAATGAGCAGCTCTTC. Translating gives CASSGHSGQGVYNEQLF.